This T cell receptor (beta chain) was recovered during a study of cytomegalovirus exposure and HLA in healthy donors. Findings of the study overall: A prior analysis recorded that most TCR beta V segments were productive about 87% or about 30% of the time.

Concerning this clone: Its antigen is currently unknown.

The CDR3 totals 17 residues. V lost 2 bases, J lost 1 base, and 17 bases lay in between. The germline gives CDR1 MNHNS, CDR2 SASEGT. Both 60 Vbeta primers and 13 Jbeta primers went into the PCR. Generated by immunoSEQ multiplex PCR, the TCRdb table keeps only in-frame clones and is missing some. This sample carries 150,000 or so clones, around 83% of them seen once, and the ten largest clones take roughly 6.7%. This sequence originates from a man aged 45-60 years in good health and CMV-seropositive. The sequencing input was PBMCs. This rearrangement joins TRBV6-1 to TRBJ1-1; D not certain. DNA of the CDR3: TGTGCCAGCAGTGAAAAGAGAACCTCTGCGGGGAACACTGAAGCTTTCTTT. Translating gives CASSEKRTSAGNTEAFF.